A single sample is the source of the 23 T cell receptor beta chains below, sequenced in a study of T-cell reconstitution after alpha-beta-depleted transplantation in children. Molecular barcoding with unique molecular identifiers was used for the TCRbeta library. A single record per CDR3 protein comes from TCRdb applying MiXCR to the PCR reads. This sample carries about 400,000 distinct CDR3 sequences, about 14% of them seen once, and the ten largest clones take approximately 4.2%. The sequencing used PBMCs, collected from the stem cell graft. These receptors were taken from a human donor who donated a stem cell graft to a child with Fanconi anemia.

This chain uses TRBV3-1 with TRBJ1-2; D ambiguous. The CDR3 covers 12 residues. Trimming took 4 bases from V and 8 from J, leaving 11 bases between them. Germline V gene lookup returns CDR1 LGHDT and CDR2 YNNKEL (reference sequence). CDR3 region: CASSLGEIGYTF. The CDR3 DNA sequence: TGTGCCAGCAGCCTTGGAGAGATCGGCTACACCTTC.

This clonotype was seen a few times. The chain carries TRBV29-1 and TRBJ2-7; no clear D gene. Between the trimmed V and J ends, which lost 4 bases and 4 bases, there was a span of 8 bases. CDR3 length: 11 amino acids. CDR1 is SQVTM and CDR2 is ANQGSEA in the germline V gene. For the CDR3, the DNA is TGCAGCGTTGGGTCTCGATACGAGCAGTACTTC. Translated, it gives CSVGSRYEQYF.

V and J are TRBV18 and TRBJ2-2; D gene unclear. Per germline, CDR1 KGHSH and CDR2 LQKENI. CDR3 length equals 16 residues. With 0 bases removed from V and 1 base from J, the gap between germline ends came to 9 bases. CDR3 in DNA: TGTGCCAGCTCACCACCGACGGGTCTGAACACCGGGGAGCTGTTTTTT. This gives the protein CASSPPTGLNTGELFF.

This clonotype was counted a few times. The chain employs TRBV12-3 or TRBV12-4 and TRBJ1-5; TRBD1 matches 9 bases. Trimming cost V 6 bases and J 6 bases; bases outside gene matches: 9. The CDR3 has 15 amino acids. DNA for the CDR3: TGTGCCAGCAGCCTCCGGGACAGGGTATTTCAGCCCCAGCATTTT. Amino acids: CASSLRDRVFQPQHF.

The chain carries TRBV25-1 and TRBJ1-1; 9 bases match TRBD1. With 4 bases clipped from V and 3 bases from J, the junction kept 15 bases outside the gene matches. Germline loops: CDR1 MGHDK, CDR2 SYGVNS. The CDR3 length is 18 residues. The CDR3 region has the DNA TGTGCCAGCAGTGGGACCGGGACAGGGCGACTGTCGTACACTGAAGCTTTCTTT. It translates to CASSGTGTGRLSYTEAFF. The variable domain in full, with the rest retrieved from reference TRBV25-1 and TRBJ1-1, is EADIYQTPRYLVIGTGKKITLECSQTMGHDKMYWYQQDPGMELHLIHYSYGVNSTEKGDLSSESTVSRIRTEHFPLTLESARPSHTSQYLCASSGTGTGRLSYTEAFFGQGTRLTVV.

The rearrangement uses TRBV7-9 and TRBJ1-2; D gene uncertain. V lost 0 bases to trimming and J lost 7 bases, with 15 bases between them. The CDR3 spans 15 residues. The V gene's germline CDR1 is SEHNR and CDR2 FQNEAQ (reference sequence). The CDR3 DNA reads as TGTGCCAGCAGCTTAGCGCCCGCCGGGAGTGGTGGCTACACCTTC. Encoded protein: CASSLAPAGSGGYTF.

The table lists this clonotype with a few counts. A junction end diverges from the germline sequence, so it may reflect a read error. V usage is TRBV7-7 and J usage is TRBJ2-7; a weak D match, TRBD2 (6 bases). Germline V CDR1 and CDR2: SSHAT, FNYEAQ (reference sequence). The CDR3 totals 13 residues. The CDR3 protein is CASSLAYSGEQYF. The CDR3 coding sequence is TGTGCTAGCAGCTTAGCGTACAGCGGGGAGCAGTACTTC.

This clonotype has a single count. V is TRBV28 and J is TRBJ2-2; D is unclear. The CDR3 runs 15 residues. V was pared by 2 bases and J by 0 bases, with 7 bases between. CDR1 and CDR2 from the germline V gene are MDHEN and SYDVKM. CDR3: CASSLPIANTGELFF. DNA for the CDR3: TGTGCCAGCAGTTTACCAATTGCGAACACCGGGGAGCTGTTTTTT.

This chain connects TRBV6-1 to TRBJ2-3; D might be TRBD1 or TRBD2, each matching 7 bases. Trimming removed 7 bases from V and 5 bases from J, with 19 bases in between. The CDR3 consists of 15 residues. Germline V gene lookup returns CDR1 MNHNS and CDR2 SASEGT. CDR3 protein: CASTRGGGRQDTQYF. The CDR3 DNA is TGTGCCAGCACCAGGGGGGGGGGGCGGCAAGATACGCAGTATTTT.

The chain carries TRBV3-1 and TRBJ2-3; D is undetermined. Trimming removed 2 bases at V and 0 bases at J, with 18 bases between. Germline V CDR1 and CDR2: LGHDT, YNNKEL (reference sequence). The CDR3 sequence is 18 residues long. The CDR3 bases are TGTGCCAGCAGCCAATCAAATGACATCAGTACTAGCACAGATACGCAGTATTTT. Translated: CASSQSNDISTSTDTQYF.

This clonotype was picked up a small number of times. The V and J genes are TRBV20-1 and TRBJ2-4, with D hard to call. Trimming cost V 3 bases and J 0 bases, with 12 bases left between them. Looked up from germline, CDR1 is DFQATT and CDR2 is SNEGSKA (reference sequence). The CDR3 contains 15 residues. The CDR3 sequence is CSASQFGRAKNIQYF. DNA of the CDR3: TGCAGTGCTAGTCAGTTTGGTAGAGCCAAAAACATTCAGTACTTC.

This clonotype has ten or more counts. V and J are TRBV5-5 and TRBJ2-1, with D possibly being TRBD1 (6 bases). Looked up from germline, CDR1 is SGHKS and CDR2 is YYEKEE (reference sequence). The CDR3 sequence is 17 residues long. The V end lost 1 base, the J end lost 4 bases, and 18 bases lay between the germline ends. The CDR3, as DNA: TGTGCCAGCAGCTTGTCTGGGGCAGGGGCGCAGTACAATGAGCAGTTCTTC. Its translation is CASSLSGAGAQYNEQFF.

This clonotype was seen just once. CDR3 sequence: CASSGRGGGTEAFF. The DNA of the CDR3 is TGTGCCAGCAGTGGAAGGGGAGGGGGCACTGAAGCTTTCTTT. V is TRBV2 and J is TRBJ1-1, with D tentatively TRBD1 (6 bases). Germline-derived CDR1 and CDR2 are SNHLY and FYNNEI. Trimming shortened V by 4 bases and J by 4 bases, and 13 bases separated the two germline ends. CDR3 size: 14 residues.

The chain recombines TRBV20-1 with TRBJ1-5; D ambiguous. Trimming shortened V by 6 bases and J by 3 bases, and 21 bases separated the two germline ends. There are 16 residues in the CDR3. CDR1 is DFQATT and CDR2 is SNEGSKA in the germline V gene (reference sequence). The CDR3 DNA is TGCAGTGCCAGCAGTTTCCCGGAGGGCCTCAATCAGCCCCAGCATTTT. Amino acids: CSASSFPEGLNQPQHF.

The chain couples TRBV20-1 to TRBJ1-1, with unresolved D. V lost 5 bases to trimming and J lost 3 bases, with 4 bases between them. Looked up from germline, CDR1 is DFQATT and CDR2 is SNEGSKA (reference sequence). The CDR3 loop spans 10 amino acids. The CDR3 coding sequence is TGCAGTGCTCATTACACTGAAGCTTTCTTT. Translation: CSAHYTEAFF.

This clonotype was observed at least ten times. The V call is TRBV7-9, the J call TRBJ2-2; D call uncertain. The CDR3 runs 13 residues. The germline gives CDR1 SEHNR, CDR2 FQNEAQ (reference sequence). V lost 5 bases and J 3 bases, leaving 7 bases between the germline ends. CDR3 amino acids: CASSPDHTGELFF. The DNA for the CDR3 is TGTGCCAGCAGCCCGGACCACACCGGGGAGCTGTTTTTT.

In its sample, this clonotype was seen many times. This chain links TRBV15 with TRBJ2-1; TRBD2 matches 7 bases. The germline CDR1 and CDR2 sequences are LNHNV and YYDKDF (reference sequence). The ends lost 0 bases at V and 5 bases at J; junction bases unmatched: 13. This CDR3 has 18 amino acids. The CDR3 loop is CATSRDFQSSGGNNEQFF. CDR3 bases: TGTGCCACCAGCAGAGATTTCCAGTCTAGCGGAGGGAACAATGAGCAGTTCTTC.

V is TRBV29-1 and J is TRBJ1-3; no clear D gene. This CDR3 comprises 18 residues. Germline assignment: CDR1 SQVTM and CDR2 ANQGSEA. V lost 5 bases and J lost 0, with 23 bases in between. The CDR3 reads CSVPLTSILLISGNTIYF. The CDR3 DNA reads TGCAGCGTTCCCCTTACATCGATCCTACTTATCTCTGGAAACACCATATATTTT.

This clonotype was detected a few times. This sequence joins TRBV25-1 and TRBJ2-1, with 7 nucleotides matching TRBD1. CDR3 length: 16 residues. The germline CDR1 and CDR2 sequences are MGHDK and SYGVNS. Germline trimming cut 8 bases from V and 5 bases from J; bases unmatched to any gene: 15. CDR3 amino acids: CASASPGQLINNEQFF. The CDR3 nucleotides read TGTGCCAGCGCATCCCCGGGACAGCTAATTAACAATGAGCAGTTCTTC. The whole variable domain, filled in from reference TRBV25-1 and TRBJ2-1, reads EADIYQTPRYLVIGTGKKITLECSQTMGHDKMYWYQQDPGMELHLIHYSYGVNSTEKGDLSSESTVSRIRTEHFPLTLESARPSHTSQYLCASASPGQLINNEQFFGPGTRLTVL.

The chain employs TRBV4-3 and TRBJ1-6; D possibly corresponds to TRBD1 (5 bases). Trimming left V 0 bases short and J 13 bases short, with 16 bases between. The length of the CDR3 is 15 residues. Germline V gives CDR1 LGHNA, CDR2 YSLEER. CDR3 coding DNA: TGCGCCAGCAGCCAAGATTCTTCAGGGATCTTCCCCCTCCACTTT. Amino acid sequence: CASSQDSSGIFPLHF.

The chain has TRBV12-3 or TRBV12-4 and TRBJ1-2; no reliable D call. The CDR3 has 14 amino acids. V lost 3 bases and J lost 2, with 10 bases in between. CDR3 bases: TGTGCCAGCAGTTTCCGGGCTTCAAACTATGGCTACACCTTC. Its translation: CASSFRASNYGYTF.

V gene TRBV4-3 combines with J gene TRBJ2-1, with 8 bases fitting TRBD2. This CDR3 comprises 16 residues. Germline lookup yields CDR1 LGHNA and CDR2 YSLEER. Germline trimming cut 2 bases from V and 5 bases from J; bases unmatched to any gene: 8. CDR3 nucleotide sequence: TGCGCCAGCAGCCAAACAGCGGGGGCCGTAAACAATGAGCAGTTCTTC. As protein: CASSQTAGAVNNEQFF.

This clonotype was counted ten times or more. The chain uses TRBV5-1 and TRBJ1-1, with no clear D. The V gene lost 0 bases and the J gene lost 5 bases, with 5 bases spanning the gap. The CDR3 loop spans 12 amino acids. CDR1 is SGHRS, CDR2 YFSETQ, per germline. Written as DNA, the CDR3 is TGCGCCAGCAGCTTGGATAGGACTGAAGCTTTCTTT. Translation gives CASSLDRTEAFF.